This T cell receptor (beta chain) was profiled in a study of T-cell reconstitution after alpha-beta-depleted transplantation in children. Findings of the study overall: There were reportedly several hundred expanded graft clones from which alpha-beta T cells came about two months after transplant. In some patients, recipient T cells and intrathymic progenitors surviving conditioning explained high day-60 diversity. A year post-transplant, T-cell counts and diversity derived mostly from newly produced T cells.

With 5 bases removed from V and 6 bases from J, the gap between germline ends came to 10 bases. In germline, CDR1 is SQVTM, CDR2 ANQGSEA. The CDR3 spans 12 residues. By share, this clonotype ranks as medium-sized. Its target is unknown. Unique molecular identifiers featured in how the TCRbeta library was prepared. TCRdb independently ran MiXCR on the PCR reads; one entry per CDR3 protein. The table includes 200,000 to 300,000 distinct CDR3 sequences, 6.5% to 9% detected once. This chain connects TRBV29-1 to TRBJ2-2; the D is unclear. The sequence was obtained from a male patient under 18 who had a stem cell transplant for acute lymphoblastic leukemia, so the T cells may come from the graft donor. The sequenced sample was PBMCs, mostly from graft donor cells, obtained 180 days after TCRalphabeta/CD19-depleted stem cell transplant. The CDR3 coding sequence is TGCAGCGTTCCAACGTGGTCCGGGGAGCTGTTTTTT. Translated, it gives CSVPTWSGELFF.